One sample yielded the 9 T cell receptor beta chains listed below, sequenced in a study of human T cells and chemical hapten exposure. As for time point: healthy volunteer bleed at 6 weeks. The template was total RNA from unfractionated whole blood. One entry per CDR3 protein results from TCRdb running MiXCR on the RACE reads. The sample holds around 80,000 distinct CDR3 sequences; 8.6% are singletons and the top ten take approximately 1.5%. Sequences were obtained from whole blood. The source of these receptors is a male donor in good health. Some clones in this sample may be carry-over from other donors' samples.

The chain combines TRBV14 with TRBJ2-3; 8 positions match TRBD2. V shed 0 bases and J 2 bases; nucleotides not matched to a gene: 4. CDR1 is SGHDN and CDR2 is FVKESK in the germline V gene. The CDR3 is 16 amino acids. CDR3 in DNA: TGTGCCAGCAGCCAAGACGGGGGGGCCTCCACAGATACGCAGTATTTT. Translating it yields CASSQDGGASTDTQYF.

This rearrangement joins TRBV29-1 to TRBJ2-1; D ambiguous. CDR1 and CDR2 (germline): SQVTM, ANQGSEA. The CDR3 runs 14 residues. V was pared by 3 bases and J by 5 bases, with 14 bases between. Here the CDR3 DNA reads TGCAGCGTTGACAAGGAGCGCGCAGACAATGAGCAGTTCTTC. This encodes CSVDKERADNEQFF.

This clonotype was seen repeatedly, ten times or more. This chain connects TRBV12-3 or TRBV12-4 to TRBJ1-5; D gene ambiguous. Trimming left V 6 bases short and J 2 bases short, with 14 bases between. CDR3 length: 15 amino acids. This CDR3 reads CASSTLLRGNQPQHF. The CDR3 nucleotides are TGTGCCAGCAGCACCCTGCTTCGGGGCAATCAGCCCCAGCATTTT.

This clonotype has at least ten counts. The chain joins TRBV6-5 to TRBJ1-2; possible D gene TRBD1, 6 bases. Germline CDR1 MNHEY, CDR2 SVGAGI. The V end was cut by 7 bases, the J end by 6 bases, with 18 bases between. The CDR3 length is 14 residues. CDR3 protein: CASTPSGTRHGYTF. CDR3 DNA sequence: TGTGCCAGCACTCCTTCCGGGACAAGGCATGGCTACACCTTC.

V gene TRBV29-1 combines with J gene TRBJ1-1; TRBD1 matches at 8 bases. CDR1 is SQVTM and CDR2 is ANQGSEA in the germline V gene. This CDR3 spans 13 amino acids. V trimming: 6 bases; J trimming: 1 base; junction bases outside the gene matches: 4. CDR3 residues: CSVVDRENTEAFF. The CDR3 nucleotides are TGCAGCGTCGTGGACAGGGAGAACACTGAAGCTTTCTTT.

Ten or more counts support this clonotype. J is TRBJ2-2 and V is TRBV3-1; 9 positions match TRBD1. J gave up 5 bases and V 0 bases, and 4 bases lay outside the gene matches. The V gene's germline CDR1 is LGHDT and CDR2 YNNKEL (reference sequence). The CDR3 contains 16 residues. The CDR3 DNA sequence: TGTGCCAGCAGCCAAGAGGGGGACAGGGCTACCGGGGAGCTGTTTTTT. This translates into CASSQEGDRATGELFF. The full variable domain, completed using reference TRBV3-1 and TRBJ2-2, is DTAVSQTPKYLVTQMGNDKSIKCEQNLGHDTMYWYKQDSKKFLKIMFSYNNKELIINETVPNRFSPKSPDKAHLNLHINSLELGDSAVYFCASSQEGDRATGELFFGEGSRLTVL.

The chain combines TRBV5-1 with TRBJ2-1, with 10 bases aligning to TRBD2. Trimming took 4 bases from V and 8 from J; bases not matched to a gene: 9. CDR3 length equals 15 residues. Looked up from germline, CDR1 is SGHRS and CDR2 is YFSETQ. CDR3 protein: CASSTLAGEGDEQFF. DNA for the CDR3: TGCGCCAGCAGCACTCTAGCGGGAGAGGGAGATGAGCAGTTCTTC.

The CDR3 here is CASSLSGSNQPQHF. CDR3 in DNA: TGTGCCAGCAGCTTGTCGGGGAGCAATCAGCCCCAGCATTTT. This chain joins TRBV5-6 and TRBJ1-5; no clear D. CDR1 SGHDT and CDR2 YYEEEE come from the germline V gene. Trimming took 1 base from V and 1 from J, leaving 6 bases between them. CDR3 length equals 14 residues.

This clonotype was observed a few times. V gene TRBV20-1 combines with J gene TRBJ1-1; D is uncertain. The V end lost 3 bases, the J end lost 5 bases, and 10 bases lay between the germline ends. The germline V gene has CDR1 DFQATT and CDR2 SNEGSKA (reference sequence). This CDR3 is built from 12 residues. CDR3 amino acids: CSARPGVTEAFF. In nucleotides, the CDR3 is TGCAGTGCTAGGCCCGGCGTTACTGAAGCTTTCTTT.